The TCR beta chain described here comes from a study of T cells after posttransplantation cyclophosphamide. This clone was recorded at least ten times. Its specificity is unknown. Findings of the study overall: After PTCy, TRB diversity resembled that of CNI/methotrexate controls. Donor-recipient repertoire similarity was low at 1-2 months, rising over year one.

Libraries were prepared by immunoSEQ multiplex PCR; TCRdb keeps only in-frame clonotypes and omits some of them. Sampling found tens of thousands of clones, none seen once. The CDR3 is 14 amino acids. Deletions cut 3 bases from V and 5 bases from J, with 11 bases between. The related graft donor's blood sample was taken on the day of bone marrow donation. What was sequenced was PBMCs. The receptor's source is a woman aged 50 to 65 in good health and a related stem cell transplant donor. The chain couples TRBV12-3 or TRBV12-4 to TRBJ2-1; D is perhaps TRBD2 (7 bases). This CDR3 is CASSLAGANNEQFF. CDR3 coding DNA: TGTGCCAGCAGTTTGGCGGGGGCTAACAATGAGCAGTTCTTC.